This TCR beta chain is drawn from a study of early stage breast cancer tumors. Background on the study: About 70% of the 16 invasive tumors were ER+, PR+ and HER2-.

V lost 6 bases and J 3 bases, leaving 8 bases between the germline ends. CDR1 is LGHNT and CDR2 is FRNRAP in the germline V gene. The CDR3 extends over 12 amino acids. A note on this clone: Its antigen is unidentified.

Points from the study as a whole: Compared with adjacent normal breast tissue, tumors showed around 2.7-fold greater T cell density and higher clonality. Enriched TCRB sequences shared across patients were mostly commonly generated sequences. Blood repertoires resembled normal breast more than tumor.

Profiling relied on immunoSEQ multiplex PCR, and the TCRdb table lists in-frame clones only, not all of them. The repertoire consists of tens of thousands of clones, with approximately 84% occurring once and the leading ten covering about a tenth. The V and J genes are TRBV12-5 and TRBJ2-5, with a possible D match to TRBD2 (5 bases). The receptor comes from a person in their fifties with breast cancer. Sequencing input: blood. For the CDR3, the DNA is TGTGCTAGTGGGGACTTAGAAGAGACCCAGTACTTC. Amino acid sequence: CASGDLEETQYF.